Included here is one TCR beta chain sequence, with context. The data are from a study of T cells after yellow fever vaccination. TCRdb fed the 5' RACE reads into MiXCR, producing one record per CDR3 protein. Among 120,000 or so distinct CDR3 sequences listed, 12% to 15% were seen once. The V gene's germline CDR1 is SGHTA and CDR2 FQGNSA. V was clipped by 6 bases and J by 4 bases; unmatched bases: 11. This CDR3 contains 16 residues. The chain combines TRBV7-2 with TRBJ2-1; 8 bases align to TRBD1. This TCR came from a young man who received the YFV17D yellow fever vaccine. The source material was CD8+ T cells sorted from PBMCs, sampled 5 days after the yellow fever booster vaccination. The DNA for the CDR3 is TGTGCCAGCAGTCCGAACCAGGGGGCGAGGTACAATGAGCAGTTCTTC. Its protein product is CASSPNQGARYNEQFF.